This T cell receptor beta chain was identified during a study of cytomegalovirus exposure and HLA in healthy donors. Overall study results and limits: Most CMV-associated TCR beta chains were later found to appear HLA-restricted. Per a prior analysis, the majority of TCR beta V segments were productive roughly 87% or roughly 30% of the time. Later on, a genetic analysis was performed. It linked a missense variant in DCLRE1C with V- and J-gene trimming of TCR beta. It was fewer than 200 TCR beta chains that were listed as cytomegalovirus-associated.

PCR was performed using 60 Vbeta and 13 Jbeta primers. Sequencing used immunoSEQ multiplex PCR; TCRdb keeps in-frame clones, though not all of them. The table records 130,000 or so clones, around 83% of them present only once. The V end lost 0 bases, the J end lost 4 bases, and 15 bases lay between the germline ends. CDR1 is SGHRS, CDR2 YFSETQ, per germline. There are 16 residues in the CDR3. With regard to this clone: Its antigen is undetermined.

The sequence was obtained from a woman in her twenties or thirties in good health and CMV-seropositive. The chain links TRBV5-1 to TRBJ2-3; D is undetermined. What was sequenced was PBMCs. CDR3 bases: TGCGCCAGCAGCTTGGCCACCTCTAGTTATGCAGATACGCAGTATTTT. Translating gives CASSLATSSYADTQYF.